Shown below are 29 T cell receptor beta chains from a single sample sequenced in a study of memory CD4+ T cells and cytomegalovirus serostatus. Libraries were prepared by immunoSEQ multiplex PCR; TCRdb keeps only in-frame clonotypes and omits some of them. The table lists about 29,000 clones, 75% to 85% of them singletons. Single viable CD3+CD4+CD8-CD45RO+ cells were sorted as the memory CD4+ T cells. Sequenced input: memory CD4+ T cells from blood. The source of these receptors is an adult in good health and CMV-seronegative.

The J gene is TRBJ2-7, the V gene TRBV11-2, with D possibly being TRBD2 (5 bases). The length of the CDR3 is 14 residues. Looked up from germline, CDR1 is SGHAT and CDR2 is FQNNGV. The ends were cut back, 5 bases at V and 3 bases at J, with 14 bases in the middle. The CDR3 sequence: CASSLRGVYYEQYF. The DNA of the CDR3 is TGTGCCAGCAGCCTTCGGGGAGTTTACTACGAGCAGTACTTC.

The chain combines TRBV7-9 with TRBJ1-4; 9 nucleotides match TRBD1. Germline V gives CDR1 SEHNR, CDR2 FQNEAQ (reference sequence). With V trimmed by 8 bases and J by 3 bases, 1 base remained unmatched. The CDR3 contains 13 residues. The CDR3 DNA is TGTGCCAGCGGGGACAGGGCTAATGAAAAACTGTTTTTT. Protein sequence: CASGDRANEKLFF.

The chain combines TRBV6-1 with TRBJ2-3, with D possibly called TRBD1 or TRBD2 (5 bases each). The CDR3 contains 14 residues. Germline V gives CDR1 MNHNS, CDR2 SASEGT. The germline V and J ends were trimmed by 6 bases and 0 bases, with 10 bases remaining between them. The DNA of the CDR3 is TGTGCCAGCAGGATCCGGGACAGCACAGATACGCAGTATTTT. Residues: CASRIRDSTDTQYF.

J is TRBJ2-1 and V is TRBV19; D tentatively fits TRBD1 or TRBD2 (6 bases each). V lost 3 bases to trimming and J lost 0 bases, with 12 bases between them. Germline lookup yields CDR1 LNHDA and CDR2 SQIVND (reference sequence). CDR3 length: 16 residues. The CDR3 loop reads CASSIWGASSYNEQFF. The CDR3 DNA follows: TGTGCCAGTAGTATCTGGGGGGCCAGCTCCTACAATGAGCAGTTCTTC.

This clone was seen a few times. In nucleotides, the CDR3 is TGTGCCTGGTACGTTCCGGACAGGGGCCCTGAAGCTTTCTTT. It is translated as CAWYVPDRGPEAFF. The V call is TRBV30, the J call TRBJ1-1; 9 positions agree with TRBD1. Per germline, CDR1 GTSNPN and CDR2 SVGIG (reference sequence). The V and J ends lost 5 bases and 6 bases, in that order; junction bases with no gene match: 10. CDR3 length: 14 residues.

The CDR3 nucleotides are TGTGCCAGCAGCACACAAGCCCTGAACACTGAAGCTTTCTTT. Amino acids: CASSTQALNTEAFF. The V and J genes are TRBV7-9 and TRBJ1-1; no firm D call. The V end lost 5 bases, the J end lost 0 bases, and 10 bases lay between the germline ends. The CDR3 contains 14 residues. Germline CDR1 and CDR2: SEHNR and FQNEAQ (reference sequence).

The CDR3 region has the DNA TGTGCCAGCAGCTACCGGGCTGATAGCAATCAGCCCCAGCATTTT. It encodes CASSYRADSNQPQHF. The J gene is TRBJ1-5, the V gene TRBV7-2; D remains ambiguous. Trimming removed 4 bases at V and 0 bases at J, with 10 bases between. This CDR3 has 15 residues. Germline V gene data show CDR1 as SGHTA and CDR2 as FQGNSA.

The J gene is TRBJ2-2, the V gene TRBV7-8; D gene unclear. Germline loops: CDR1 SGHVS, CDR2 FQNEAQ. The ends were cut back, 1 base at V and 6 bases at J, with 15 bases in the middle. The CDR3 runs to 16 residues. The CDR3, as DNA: TGTGCCAGCAGCTTAGATAGGGAATCATTTCCCGGGGAGCTGTTTTTT. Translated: CASSLDRESFPGELFF.

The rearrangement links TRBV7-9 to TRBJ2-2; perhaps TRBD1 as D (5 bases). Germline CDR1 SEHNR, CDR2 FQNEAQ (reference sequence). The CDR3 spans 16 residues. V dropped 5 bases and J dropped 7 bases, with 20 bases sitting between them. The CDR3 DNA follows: TGTGCCAGCAGCCCAGGGATTTATCTTAGTGGCGGGGAGCTGTTTTTT. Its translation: CASSPGIYLSGGELFF.

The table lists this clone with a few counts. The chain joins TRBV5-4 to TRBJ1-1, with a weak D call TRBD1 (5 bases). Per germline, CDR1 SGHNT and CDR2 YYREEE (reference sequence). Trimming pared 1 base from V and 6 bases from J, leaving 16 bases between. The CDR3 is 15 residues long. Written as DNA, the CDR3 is TGTGCCAGCAGCTTGCAGGGATACGGGGGAGCTGAAGCTTTCTTT. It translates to CASSLQGYGGAEAFF.

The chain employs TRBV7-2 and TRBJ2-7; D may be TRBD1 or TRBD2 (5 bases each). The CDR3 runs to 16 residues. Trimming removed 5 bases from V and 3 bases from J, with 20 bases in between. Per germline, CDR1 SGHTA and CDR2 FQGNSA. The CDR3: CASSQGQGAAGYEQYF. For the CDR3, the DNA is TGTGCCAGCAGCCAGGGTCAAGGGGCTGCGGGCTACGAGCAGTACTTC. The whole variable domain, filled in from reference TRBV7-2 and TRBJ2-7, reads GAGVSQSPSNKVTEKGKDVELRCDPISGHTALYWYRQSLGQGLEFLIYFQGNSAPDKSGLPSDRFSAERTGGSVSTLTIQRTQQEDSAVYLCASSQGQGAAGYEQYFGPGTRLTVT.

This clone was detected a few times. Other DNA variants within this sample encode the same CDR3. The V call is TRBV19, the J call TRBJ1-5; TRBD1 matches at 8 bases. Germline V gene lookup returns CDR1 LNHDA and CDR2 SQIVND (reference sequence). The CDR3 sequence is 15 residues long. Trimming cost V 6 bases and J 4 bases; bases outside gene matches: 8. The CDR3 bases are TGTGCCAGTAGATCCGGGACAGGCGGGAATCAGCCCCAGCATTTT. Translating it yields CASRSGTGGNQPQHF. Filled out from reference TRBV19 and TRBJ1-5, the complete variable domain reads DGGITQSPKYLFRKEGQNVTLSCEQNLNHDAMYWYRQDPGQGLRLIYYSQIVNDFQKGDIAEGYSVSREKKESFPLTVTSAQKNPTAFYLCASRSGTGGNQPQHFGDGTRLSIL.

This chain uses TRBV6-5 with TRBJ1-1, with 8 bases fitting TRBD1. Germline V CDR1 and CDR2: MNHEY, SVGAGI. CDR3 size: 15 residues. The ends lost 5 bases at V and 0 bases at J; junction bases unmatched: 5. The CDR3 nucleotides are TGTGCCAGCAGTCGACCGGGACAGGTGAACACTGAAGCTTTCTTT. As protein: CASSRPGQVNTEAFF.

The CDR3 DNA reads TGTGCCAGCAGTGAATTATGGCAGATTAATGAAAAACTGTTTTTT. Translating it yields CASSELWQINEKLFF. The chain is built from TRBV6-1 and TRBJ1-4; D is unclear. The CDR3 totals 15 residues. Germline V CDR1 and CDR2: MNHNS, SASEGT. V lost 2 bases to trimming and J lost 4 bases, with 11 bases between them.

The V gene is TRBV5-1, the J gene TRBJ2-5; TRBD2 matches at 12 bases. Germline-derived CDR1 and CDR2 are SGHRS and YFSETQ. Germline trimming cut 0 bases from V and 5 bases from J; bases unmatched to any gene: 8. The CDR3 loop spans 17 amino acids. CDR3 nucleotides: TGCGCCAGCAGCTTGGCTAGCGGGGGGGCGAGGAGTGAGACCCAGTACTTC. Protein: CASSLASGGARSETQYF.

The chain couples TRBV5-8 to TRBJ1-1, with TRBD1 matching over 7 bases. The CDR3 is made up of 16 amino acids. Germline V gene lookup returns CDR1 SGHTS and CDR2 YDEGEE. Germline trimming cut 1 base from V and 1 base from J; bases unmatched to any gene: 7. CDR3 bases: TGTGCCAGCAGCTTGCTCACGGCAGGGGGGAACACTGAAGCTTTCTTT. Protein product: CASSLLTAGGNTEAFF.

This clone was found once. This chain's CDR3 is CASSQVKGTAYEQYF. CDR3 nucleotide sequence: TGTGCCAGCAGCCAAGTAAAGGGGACAGCCTACGAGCAGTACTTC. The chain joins TRBV4-2 to TRBJ2-7; TRBD1 aligns across 7 bases. The CDR3 extends over 15 amino acids. V gave up 1 base and J gave up 2 bases; unmatched junction bases: 5. Germline V CDR1 and CDR2: LGHNA, YNFKEQ.

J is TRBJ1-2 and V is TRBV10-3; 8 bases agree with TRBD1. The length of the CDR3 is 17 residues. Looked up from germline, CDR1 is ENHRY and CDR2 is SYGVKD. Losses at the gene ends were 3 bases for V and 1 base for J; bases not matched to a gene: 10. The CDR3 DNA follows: TGTGCCATCAGTGAATGGGGCAGGGGGCGACTTAACTATGGCTACACCTTC. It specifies CAISEWGRGRLNYGYTF.

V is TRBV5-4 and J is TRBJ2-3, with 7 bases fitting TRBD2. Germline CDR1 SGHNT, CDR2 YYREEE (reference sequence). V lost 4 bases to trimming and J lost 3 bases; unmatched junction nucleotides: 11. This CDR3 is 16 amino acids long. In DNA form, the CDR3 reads TGTGCCAGCAGCCGGCGGGAGCTAGCAGGAACAGATACGCAGTATTTT. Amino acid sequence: CASSRRELAGTDTQYF.

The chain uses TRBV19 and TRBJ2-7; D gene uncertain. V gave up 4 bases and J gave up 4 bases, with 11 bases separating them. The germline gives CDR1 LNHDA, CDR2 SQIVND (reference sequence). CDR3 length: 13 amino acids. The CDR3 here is CASSSEYLYEQYF. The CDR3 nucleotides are TGTGCCAGTAGTAGTGAGTACCTTTACGAGCAGTACTTC. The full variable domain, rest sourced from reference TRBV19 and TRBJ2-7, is DGGITQSPKYLFRKEGQNVTLSCEQNLNHDAMYWYRQDPGQGLRLIYYSQIVNDFQKGDIAEGYSVSREKKESFPLTVTSAQKNPTAFYLCASSSEYLYEQYFGPGTRLTVT.

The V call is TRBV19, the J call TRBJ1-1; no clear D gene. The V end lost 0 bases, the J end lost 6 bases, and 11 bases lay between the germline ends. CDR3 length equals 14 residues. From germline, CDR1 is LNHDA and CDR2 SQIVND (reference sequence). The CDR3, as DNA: TGTGCCAGTAGTATAGATGTTGGGGTCGCTGAAGCTTTCTTT. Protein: CASSIDVGVAEAFF.

Here the CDR3 reads CASSQLGLGPLPNTGELFF. The CDR3 DNA reads as TGCGCCAGCAGTCAATTGGGTCTGGGGCCTCTTCCGAACACCGGGGAGCTGTTTTTT. The chain recombines TRBV5-1 with TRBJ2-2, with D maybe TRBD1 (5 bases). Trimming removed 5 bases at V and 0 bases at J, with 23 bases between. The CDR3 has 19 amino acids. From germline, CDR1 is SGHRS and CDR2 YFSETQ. The whole variable domain, remainder taken from reference TRBV5-1 and TRBJ2-2, is KAGVTQTPRYLIKTRGQQVTLSCSPISGHRSVSWYQQTPGQGLQFLFEYFSETQRNKGNFPGRFSGRQFSNSRSEMNVSTLELGDSALYLCASSQLGLGPLPNTGELFFGEGSRLTVL.

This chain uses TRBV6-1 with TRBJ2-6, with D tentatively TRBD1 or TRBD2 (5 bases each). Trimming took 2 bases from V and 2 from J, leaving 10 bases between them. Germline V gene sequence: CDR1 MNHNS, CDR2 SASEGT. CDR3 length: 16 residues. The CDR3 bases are TGTGCCAGCAGTGAAATGAGAGGGGCTGGGGCCAACGTCCTGACTTTC. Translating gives CASSEMRGAGANVLTF.

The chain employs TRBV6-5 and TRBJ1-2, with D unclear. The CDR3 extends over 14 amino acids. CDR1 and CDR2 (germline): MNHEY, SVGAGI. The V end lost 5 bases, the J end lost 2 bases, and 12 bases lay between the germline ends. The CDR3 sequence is CASSTRRGNYGYTF. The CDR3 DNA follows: TGTGCCAGCAGTACCCGCCGAGGGAACTATGGCTACACCTTC.

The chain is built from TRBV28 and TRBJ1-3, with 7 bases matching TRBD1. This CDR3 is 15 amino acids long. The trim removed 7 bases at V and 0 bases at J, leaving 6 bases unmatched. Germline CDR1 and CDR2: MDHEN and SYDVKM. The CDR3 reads CASTPTGRSGNTIYF. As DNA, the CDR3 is TGTGCCAGCACCCCGACAGGGCGCTCTGGAAACACCATATATTTT.

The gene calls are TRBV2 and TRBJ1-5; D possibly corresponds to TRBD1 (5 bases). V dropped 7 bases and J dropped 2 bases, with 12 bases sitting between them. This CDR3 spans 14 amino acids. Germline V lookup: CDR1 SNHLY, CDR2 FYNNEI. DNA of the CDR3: TGTGCCAGCATCGAGGGGTTCGGCAATCAGCCCCAGCATTTT. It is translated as CASIEGFGNQPQHF.

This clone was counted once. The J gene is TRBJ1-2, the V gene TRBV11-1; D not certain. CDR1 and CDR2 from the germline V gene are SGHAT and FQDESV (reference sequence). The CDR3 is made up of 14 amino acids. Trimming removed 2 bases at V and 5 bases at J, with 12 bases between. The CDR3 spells CASSLNRVDYGYTF. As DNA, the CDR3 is TGTGCCAGCAGCTTAAACCGGGTTGATTATGGCTACACCTTC.

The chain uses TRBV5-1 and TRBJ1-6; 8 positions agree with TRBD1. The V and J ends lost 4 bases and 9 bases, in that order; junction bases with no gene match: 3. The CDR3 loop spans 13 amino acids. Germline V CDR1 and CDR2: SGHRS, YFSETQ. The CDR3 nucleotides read TGCGCCAGCAGCAAGGACAGGGTTTCACCCCTCCACTTT. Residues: CASSKDRVSPLHF.

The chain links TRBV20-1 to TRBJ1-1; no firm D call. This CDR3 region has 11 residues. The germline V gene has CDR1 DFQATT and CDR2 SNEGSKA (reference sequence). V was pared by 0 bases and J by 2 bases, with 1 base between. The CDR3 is CSARDNTEAFF. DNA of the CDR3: TGCAGTGCTAGAGATAACACTGAAGCTTTCTTT.